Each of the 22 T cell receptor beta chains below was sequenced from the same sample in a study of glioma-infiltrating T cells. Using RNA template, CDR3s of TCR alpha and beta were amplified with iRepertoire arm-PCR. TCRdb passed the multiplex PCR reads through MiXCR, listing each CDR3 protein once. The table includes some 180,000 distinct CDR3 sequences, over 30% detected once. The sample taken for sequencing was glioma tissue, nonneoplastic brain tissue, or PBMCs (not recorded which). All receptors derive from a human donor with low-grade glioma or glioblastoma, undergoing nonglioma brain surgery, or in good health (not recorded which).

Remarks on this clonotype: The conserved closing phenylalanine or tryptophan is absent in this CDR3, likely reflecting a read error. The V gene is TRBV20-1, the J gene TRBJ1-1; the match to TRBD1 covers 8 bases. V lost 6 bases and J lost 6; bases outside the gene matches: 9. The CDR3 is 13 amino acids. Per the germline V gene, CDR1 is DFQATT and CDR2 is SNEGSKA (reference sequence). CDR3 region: CSAFDRGSAEAFL. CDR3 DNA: TGCAGTGCCTTTGACAGGGGTTCCGCTGAAGCTTTCCTT.

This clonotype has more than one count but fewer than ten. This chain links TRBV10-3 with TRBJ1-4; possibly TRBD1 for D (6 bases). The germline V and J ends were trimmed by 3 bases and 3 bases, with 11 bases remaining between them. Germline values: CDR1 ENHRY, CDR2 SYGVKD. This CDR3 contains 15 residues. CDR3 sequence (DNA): TGTGCCATCAGTGACAGGGGCAATTCTAATGAAAAACTGTTTTTT. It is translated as CAISDRGNSNEKLFF.

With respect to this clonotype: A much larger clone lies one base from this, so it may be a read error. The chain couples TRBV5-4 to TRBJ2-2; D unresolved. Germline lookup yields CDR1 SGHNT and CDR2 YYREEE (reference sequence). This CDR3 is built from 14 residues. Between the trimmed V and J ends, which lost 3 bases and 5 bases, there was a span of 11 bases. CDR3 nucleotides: TGTGCCAGCAGCTGGTGGGCGTTTACCGGGGAGCTGTTTTTT. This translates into CASSWWAFTGELFF.

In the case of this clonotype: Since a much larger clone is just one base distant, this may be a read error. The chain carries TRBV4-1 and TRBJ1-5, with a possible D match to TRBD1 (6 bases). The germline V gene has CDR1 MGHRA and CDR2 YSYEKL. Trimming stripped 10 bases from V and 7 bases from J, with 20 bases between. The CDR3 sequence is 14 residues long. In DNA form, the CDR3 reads TGCGCCATCAACCTTCAGGGGATAGGGCAGCCCCAGCATTTT. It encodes CAINLQGIGQPQHF.

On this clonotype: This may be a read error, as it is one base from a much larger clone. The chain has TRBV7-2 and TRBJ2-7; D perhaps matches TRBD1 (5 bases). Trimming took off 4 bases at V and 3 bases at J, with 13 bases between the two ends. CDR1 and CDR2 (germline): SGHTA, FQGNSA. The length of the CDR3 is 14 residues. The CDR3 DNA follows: TGTGCCAGCAGCTCGACAGTAGCCTACTACGAGCAGTACTTC. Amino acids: CASSSTVAYYEQYF.

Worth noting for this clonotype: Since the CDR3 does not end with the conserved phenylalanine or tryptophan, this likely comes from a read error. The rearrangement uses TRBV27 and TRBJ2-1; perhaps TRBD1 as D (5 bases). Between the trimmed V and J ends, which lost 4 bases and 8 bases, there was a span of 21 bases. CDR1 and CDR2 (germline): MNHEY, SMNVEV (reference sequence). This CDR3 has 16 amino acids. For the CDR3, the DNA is TGTGCCAGCAGTTCACCCAGCAGGGTGGGAAGCCATGAGCAGTTCCTC. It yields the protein CASSSPSRVGSHEQFL.

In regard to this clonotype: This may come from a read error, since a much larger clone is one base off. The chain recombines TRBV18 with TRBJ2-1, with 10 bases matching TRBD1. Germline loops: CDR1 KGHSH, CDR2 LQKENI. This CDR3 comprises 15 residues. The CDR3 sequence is CASSPNGQGGNEEFF. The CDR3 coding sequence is TGTGCCAGCTCACCTAACGGACAGGGGGGCAATGAGGAGTTCTTC. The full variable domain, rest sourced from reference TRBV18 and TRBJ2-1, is NAGVMQNPRHLVRRRGQEARLRCSPMKGHSHVYWYRQLPEEGLKFMVYLQKENIIDESGMPKERFSAEFPKEGPSILRIQQVVRGDSAAYFCASSPNGQGGNEEFFGPGTRLTVL.

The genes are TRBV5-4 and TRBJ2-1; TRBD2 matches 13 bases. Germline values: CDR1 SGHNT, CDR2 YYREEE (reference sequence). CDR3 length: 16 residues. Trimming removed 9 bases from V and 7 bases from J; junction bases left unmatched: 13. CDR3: CANSPGLAGVENEQFF. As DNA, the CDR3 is TGTGCCAACAGTCCCGGACTAGCGGGAGTGGAAAATGAGCAGTTCTTC.

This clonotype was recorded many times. The DNA for the CDR3 is TGTGCCAGCAGTTTATCATTGCGGACAGCGAGTTTTAATGAAAAACTGTTTTTT. Translation gives CASSLSLRTASFNEKLFF. The chain has TRBV28 and TRBJ1-4; possibly TRBD1 for D (6 bases). Trimming shortened V by 1 base and J by 4 bases, and 19 bases separated the two germline ends. This CDR3 has 18 residues. Germline V CDR1 and CDR2: MDHEN, SYDVKM.

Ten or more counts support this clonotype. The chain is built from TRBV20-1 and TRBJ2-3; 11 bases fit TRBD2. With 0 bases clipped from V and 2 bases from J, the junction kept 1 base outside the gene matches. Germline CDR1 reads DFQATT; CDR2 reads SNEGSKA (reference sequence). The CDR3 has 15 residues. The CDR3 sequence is CSARETSGNTDTQYF. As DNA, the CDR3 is TGCAGTGCTAGAGAGACTAGCGGGAACACAGATACGCAGTATTTT.

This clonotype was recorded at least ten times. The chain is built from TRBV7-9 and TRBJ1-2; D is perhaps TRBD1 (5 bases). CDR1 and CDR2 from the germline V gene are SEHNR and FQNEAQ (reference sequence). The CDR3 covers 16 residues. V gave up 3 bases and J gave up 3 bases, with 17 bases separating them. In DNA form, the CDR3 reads TGTGCCAGCAGCTTGGACCTCAGGGTGAGGGACTATGGCTACACCTTC. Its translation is CASSLDLRVRDYGYTF.

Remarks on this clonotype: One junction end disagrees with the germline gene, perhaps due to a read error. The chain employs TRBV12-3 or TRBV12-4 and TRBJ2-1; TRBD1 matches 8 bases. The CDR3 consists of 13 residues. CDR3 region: CAGRSTGVDEQFF. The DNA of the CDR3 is TGTGCCGGCAGATCGACAGGGGTCGATGAGCAGTTCTTC.

CDR3 loop: CSARDSASGRVPYEQYF. In DNA, the CDR3 is TGCAGTGCTAGAGATAGCGCTAGCGGGAGGGTTCCCTACGAGCAGTACTTC. This chain joins TRBV20-1 and TRBJ2-7; 12 positions agree with TRBD2. The CDR3 extends over 17 amino acids. Germline CDR1 and CDR2: DFQATT and SNEGSKA (reference sequence). With 0 bases clipped from V and 2 bases from J, the junction kept 8 bases outside the gene matches.

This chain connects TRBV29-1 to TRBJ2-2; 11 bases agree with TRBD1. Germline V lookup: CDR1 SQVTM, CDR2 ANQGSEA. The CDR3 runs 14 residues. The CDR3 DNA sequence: TGCAGGGTCCACGGGGACAGGGGGACCGGGGAGCTGTTTTTT. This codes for CRVHGDRGTGELFF.

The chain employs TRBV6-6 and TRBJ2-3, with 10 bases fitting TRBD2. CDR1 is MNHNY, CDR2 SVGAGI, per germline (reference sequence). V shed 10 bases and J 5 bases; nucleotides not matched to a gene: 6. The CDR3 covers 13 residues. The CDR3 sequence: CAIRLAGQDTQYF. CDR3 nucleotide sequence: TGTGCCATCAGACTAGCGGGTCAAGATACGCAGTATTTT.

The CDR3 nucleotides are TGCAGCTTCATAATGGGGGGTTCATACGAGCAGTACTTC. Encoded protein: CSFIMGGSYEQYF. This chain connects TRBV29-1 to TRBJ2-7; D is perhaps TRBD2 (6 bases). V lost 8 bases to trimming and J lost 4 bases, with 18 bases between them. This CDR3 region has 13 residues. CDR1 SQVTM and CDR2 ANQGSEA come from the germline V gene.

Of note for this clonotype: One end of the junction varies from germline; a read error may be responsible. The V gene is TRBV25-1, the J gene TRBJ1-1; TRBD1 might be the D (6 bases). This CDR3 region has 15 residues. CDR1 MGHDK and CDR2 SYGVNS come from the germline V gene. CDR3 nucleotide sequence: TGTGCCAGCAGCATAGGGGGATCTGTGAACACTGAAGCTTTATTT. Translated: CASSIGGSVNTEALF.

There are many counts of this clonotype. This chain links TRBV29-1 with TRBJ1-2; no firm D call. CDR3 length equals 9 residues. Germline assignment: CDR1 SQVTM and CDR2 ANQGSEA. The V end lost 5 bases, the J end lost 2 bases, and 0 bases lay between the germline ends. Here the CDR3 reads CSVNYGYTF. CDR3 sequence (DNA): TGCAGCGTTAACTATGGCTACACCTTC.

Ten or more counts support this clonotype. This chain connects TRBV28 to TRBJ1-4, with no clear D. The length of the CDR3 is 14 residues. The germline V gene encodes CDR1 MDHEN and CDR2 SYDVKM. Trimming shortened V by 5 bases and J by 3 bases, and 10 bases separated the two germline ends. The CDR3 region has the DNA TGTGCCAGCAGTCGACGGGCCTCTAATGAAAAACTGTTTTTT. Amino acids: CASSRRASNEKLFF.

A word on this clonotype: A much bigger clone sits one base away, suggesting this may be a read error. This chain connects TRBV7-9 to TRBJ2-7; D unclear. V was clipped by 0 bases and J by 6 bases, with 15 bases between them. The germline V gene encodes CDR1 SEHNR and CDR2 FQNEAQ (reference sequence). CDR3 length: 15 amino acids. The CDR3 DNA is TGTGCCAGCAGCTTAGCTCTCGGGTCACCCTGCGAGCAGTACTTC. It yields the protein CASSLALGSPCEQYF.

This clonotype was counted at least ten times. The CDR3 sequence: CSVVTSGYNEQFF. As DNA, the CDR3 is TGCAGCGTTGTCACTAGCGGCTACAATGAGCAGTTCTTC. The V gene is TRBV29-1, the J gene TRBJ2-1; the match to TRBD2 covers 8 bases. This CDR3 contains 13 residues. The junction had 2 bases not matched to a gene; V was cut back by 4 bases and J by 3 bases. Germline V CDR1 and CDR2: SQVTM, ANQGSEA.

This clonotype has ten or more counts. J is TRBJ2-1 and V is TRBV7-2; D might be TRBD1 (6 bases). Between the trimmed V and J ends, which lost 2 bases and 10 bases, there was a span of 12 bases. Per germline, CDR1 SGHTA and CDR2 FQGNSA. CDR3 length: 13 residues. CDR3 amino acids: CASSLIGRGEQFF. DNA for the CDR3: TGTGCCAGCAGCTTAATCGGTAGGGGGGAGCAGTTCTTC.